This T cell receptor beta chain stems from a study of T cell responses to AZD1222 COVID-19 vaccine. Comments on this clone: Its antigen remains unidentified.

Study observations and caveats: With dominance at 160-218 and 743-854, vaccine-associated CD4 TCRs spanned spike. Without day 14 samples, only post-peak T cell repertoires were studied. Baseline antibody screening turned up just a handful of seropositive AZD1222 recipients. Clonal diversity was possibly underestimated, and white British individuals and females predominated among donors.

Sequenced by immunoSEQ multiplex PCR; TCRdb stores in-frame clones only, minus some. The repertoire includes over 110,000 clones, approximately 90% of them detected once, and 2.5% to 3.5% sits in the top ten. The CDR3 has 12 residues. The germline V gene has CDR1 SGHDT and CDR2 YYEEEE. The germline V and J ends were trimmed by 3 bases and 4 bases, with 7 bases remaining between them. The sample consisted of peripheral blood, taken on day 0 of AZD1222 vaccination. The chain is built from TRBV5-6 and TRBJ1-1; no clear D gene. The sequence was collected from an adult in good health. The CDR3: CASSYTSTEAFF. CDR3 nucleotides: TGTGCCAGCAGCTACACAAGCACTGAAGCTTTCTTT.